The sequence of this T cell receptor beta chain was determined in a study of early T cells in non-severe SARS-CoV-2 infection. Each single cDNA molecule received a unique molecular identifier. TCRdb re-analysed the 5' RACE reads in MiXCR, keeping a single row per CDR3 protein. The sample has about 50,000 distinct CDR3 sequences, around 10% seen once. The germline gives CDR1 LNHDA, CDR2 SQIVND (reference sequence). The CDR3 is made up of 14 amino acids. V was cut by 1 base and J by 2 bases, with 8 bases left in between. The sequence was obtained from an adult who was a healthcare worker with PCR-confirmed SARS-CoV-2 infection or an uninfected control (not recorded which). The sample in question was whole blood, obtained at baseline. V is TRBV19 and J is TRBJ2-5; no firm D call. CDR3 in DNA: TGTGCCAGTAGTATAGGGGCGCCACAAGAGACCCAGTACTTC. Residues: CASSIGAPQETQYF.